The 21 T cell receptor beta chains presented below share a single source sample, sequenced in a study of blood T cell repertoires in COVID-19. Sequencing was performed with immunoSEQ multiplex PCR; in TCRdb, only in-frame clones are kept and a portion is missing. The top ten hold over 1.5% of the sample, which has 200,000 to 300,000 clones, 65% to 90% seen once. The sequenced material came from peripheral blood. The receptors derive from a man aged 25 to 40 with active or convalescent COVID-19.

In this sample, this clone turned up a few times. The rearrangement joins TRBV5-1 to TRBJ1-1; the match to TRBD1 covers 7 bases. V shed 3 bases and J 5 bases; nucleotides not matched to a gene: 4. The germline V gene encodes CDR1 SGHRS and CDR2 YFSETQ. The CDR3 has 13 amino acids. The CDR3 nucleotides read TGCGCCAGCAGCTCGACAGGGTGGACTGAAGCTTTCTTT. It codes for CASSSTGWTEAFF.

This clone occurred a few times. The rearrangement links TRBV6-6 to TRBJ1-2, with D unclear. CDR1 MNHNY and CDR2 SVGAGI come from the germline V gene (reference sequence). This CDR3 contains 15 residues. Trimming cost V 6 bases and J 3 bases, with 17 bases left between them. This CDR3 is CASRGSGQSYYGYTF. As DNA, the CDR3 is TGTGCCAGCAGAGGGAGTGGGCAGTCGTACTATGGCTACACCTTC.

The rearrangement joins TRBV29-1 to TRBJ2-5, with D hard to call. Between the trimmed V and J ends, which lost 0 bases and 0 bases, there was a span of 8 bases. Germline lookup yields CDR1 SQVTM and CDR2 ANQGSEA. The CDR3 has 14 residues. The CDR3 DNA is TGCAGCGTTGAAGATCATGACAACCAAGAGACCCAGTACTTC. Translated, it gives CSVEDHDNQETQYF.

The chain employs TRBV7-9 and TRBJ1-1, with 7 bases aligning to TRBD1. The length of the CDR3 is 12 residues. Germline lookup yields CDR1 SEHNR and CDR2 FQNEAQ (reference sequence). The V segment lost 5 bases and the J segment 5 bases; nucleotides outside the gene matches: 2. DNA for the CDR3: TGTGCCAGCAGCGGCAGGGGGACTGAAGCTTTCTTT. This encodes CASSGRGTEAFF.

CDR3 nucleotides: TGCGCCAGCAGCCCCTCCCAAACCCGGGACAGGGCTACCTACGAGCAGTACTTC. Its protein is CASSPSQTRDRATYEQYF. The V call is TRBV4-1, the J call TRBJ2-7; TRBD1 agrees at 9 bases. CDR3 length: 18 amino acids. V was pared by 4 bases and J by 2 bases, with 15 bases of the junction left unmatched. From germline, CDR1 is MGHRA and CDR2 YSYEKL.

CDR3 DNA: TGTGCCAGCGGGCCCGATACGCAGTATTTT. Its translation: CASGPDTQYF. The V and J genes are TRBV21-1 and TRBJ2-3; the table's D call, TRBD1, has no DNA check behind it. TRBV21-1 has pseudogene status. CDR3 length: 10 amino acids.

The chain uses TRBV5-8 and TRBJ1-4; D remains ambiguous. CDR3 length equals 14 residues. V lost 0 bases, J lost 5 bases, and 8 bases lay in between. Germline values: CDR1 SGHTS, CDR2 YDEGEE. The CDR3 loop reads CASSLVSVNEKLFF. CDR3 in DNA: TGTGCCAGCAGCTTGGTGTCGGTAAATGAAAAACTGTTTTTT.

V usage is TRBV2 and J usage is TRBJ2-5, with D maybe TRBD2 (5 bases). The CDR3 loop spans 15 amino acids. Germline V gives CDR1 SNHLY, CDR2 FYNNEI. The V end lost 0 bases, the J end lost 5 bases, and 13 bases lay between the germline ends. This CDR3 is CASSEARGGTETQYF. CDR3 coding DNA: TGTGCCAGCAGTGAAGCCCGCGGAGGTACTGAGACCCAGTACTTC.

V gene TRBV30 combines with J gene TRBJ1-2; 8 bases align to TRBD1. In germline, CDR1 is GTSNPN, CDR2 SVGIG (reference sequence). The J segment lost 5 bases and the V segment lost 2 bases, leaving 13 bases of the junction unmatched. This CDR3 spans 16 amino acids. The CDR3 here is CAWSPISTGGEYGYTF. The CDR3 DNA reads TGTGCCTGGAGTCCCATATCCACAGGGGGAGAATATGGCTACACCTTC.

The CDR3 loop reads CASSRSGGEQYF. The CDR3 bases are TGTGCCAGCAGTAGGTCAGGGGGCGAGCAGTACTTC. The chain joins TRBV6-5 to TRBJ2-7; TRBD1 agrees at 7 bases. V shed 5 bases and J 6 bases; nucleotides not matched to a gene: 4. This CDR3 is built from 12 residues. Germline assignment: CDR1 MNHEY and CDR2 SVGAGI.

The chain combines TRBV30 with TRBJ1-2; weak D call: TRBD1 (6 bases). Trimming left V 3 bases short and J 0 bases short, with 14 bases between. This CDR3 has 15 amino acids. CDR1 and CDR2 from the germline V gene are GTSNPN and SVGIG (reference sequence). CDR3 DNA sequence: TGTGCCTGGAGGGCTGACAGGATATCTAACTATGGCTACACCTTC. This encodes CAWRADRISNYGYTF.

This sequence joins TRBV4-3 and TRBJ1-2, with 8 bases aligning to TRBD1. The CDR3 extends over 15 amino acids. V lost 4 bases and J lost 3; bases outside the gene matches: 7. Germline assignment: CDR1 LGHNA and CDR2 YSLEER. The CDR3 region is CASSLGTGWDYGYTF. The CDR3, as DNA: TGCGCCAGCAGCCTCGGGACAGGATGGGACTATGGCTACACCTTC.

V and J are TRBV7-2 and TRBJ1-2; D is possibly TRBD1 (5 bases). Germline V gene data show CDR1 as SGHTA and CDR2 as FQGNSA. This CDR3 region has 14 residues. V was trimmed by 4 bases and J by 4 bases, leaving 13 bases between them. In nucleotides, the CDR3 is TGTGCCAGCAGCTGGCCCCGGGGGGGCTATGGCTACACCTTC. Translation: CASSWPRGGYGYTF.

Regarding this clone: This CDR3 is also generated by other DNA sequences in the sample. V usage is TRBV9 and J usage is TRBJ2-2, with TRBD2 matching 7 bases. CDR1 is SGDLS, CDR2 YYNGEE, per germline. Unmatched junction bases numbered 5, after V lost 4 bases and J lost 5 bases. The CDR3 contains 14 residues. For the CDR3, the DNA is TGTGCCAGCAGCCCCCCCGGGGGGACCGGGGAGCTGTTTTTT. Translated, it gives CASSPPGGTGELFF.

V gene TRBV19 combines with J gene TRBJ1-1; 7 nucleotides agree with TRBD1. With V trimmed by 6 bases and J by 5 bases, 9 bases remained unmatched. CDR3 length equals 14 residues. Germline-derived CDR1 and CDR2 are LNHDA and SQIVND (reference sequence). The CDR3 spells CASRPGTASTEAFF. The CDR3 DNA reads as TGTGCCAGTAGGCCAGGGACAGCCTCGACTGAAGCTTTCTTT.

This chain uses TRBV25-1 with TRBJ1-6; no firm D call. This CDR3 is 15 amino acids long. Looked up from germline, CDR1 is MGHDK and CDR2 is SYGVNS. Trimming cost V 2 bases and J 7 bases, with 12 bases left between them. CDR3 sequence reads: CASSEGFSGNSPLHF. CDR3 in DNA: TGTGCCAGCAGTGAAGGGTTTAGCGGGAATTCACCCCTCCACTTT.

This chain uses TRBV7-3 with TRBJ2-1; a possible D gene is TRBD1 (6 bases). The CDR3 has 17 amino acids. The germline V gene has CDR1 SGHTA and CDR2 FQGTGA. The V end was cut by 5 bases, the J end by 3 bases, with 20 bases between. The DNA for the CDR3 is TGTGCCAGCAGCCCCTCTGGCGAGACAGGCTTCTACAATGAGCAGTTCTTC. It translates to CASSPSGETGFYNEQFF.

The chain links TRBV6-6 to TRBJ2-1, with 13 nucleotides matching TRBD2. The junction had 11 bases not matched to a gene; V was cut back by 7 bases and J by 8 bases. This CDR3 spans 16 amino acids. Looked up from germline, CDR1 is MNHNY and CDR2 is SVGAGI (reference sequence). The CDR3 sequence is CASTSSTSGGWDEQFF. As DNA, the CDR3 is TGTGCCAGCACCTCCTCGACTAGCGGGGGGTGGGATGAGCAGTTCTTC.

This chain links TRBV2 with TRBJ2-3; the D gene is possibly TRBD2 (6 bases). V gave up 2 bases and J gave up 5 bases, with 14 bases separating them. The germline V gene encodes CDR1 SNHLY and CDR2 FYNNEI. The CDR3 has 15 amino acids. CDR3 sequence: CASSEPGGVVDTQYF. The CDR3 DNA reads TGTGCCAGCAGTGAACCTGGAGGGGTAGTAGATACGCAGTATTTT.

V usage is TRBV4-1 and J usage is TRBJ2-7, with D perhaps TRBD1 (6 bases). The V end was cut by 0 bases, the J end by 6 bases, with 12 bases between. The germline V gene has CDR1 MGHRA and CDR2 YSYEKL. The CDR3 spans 14 residues. CDR3: CASSQDGGVFEQYF. The DNA for the CDR3 is TGCGCCAGCAGCCAAGATGGGGGCGTCTTCGAGCAGTACTTC.

This chain connects TRBV6-2 or TRBV6-3 to TRBJ2-7; 7 bases are shared with TRBD2. Germline V gene sequence: CDR1 MNHEY, CDR2 SVGEGT. The CDR3 length is 15 residues. J was trimmed by 0 bases and V by 5 bases; bases with no gene match: 7. The CDR3 DNA reads as TGTGCCAGCAGTGACCCTAGCGGAAGCTCCTACGAGCAGTACTTC. This codes for CASSDPSGSSYEQYF.